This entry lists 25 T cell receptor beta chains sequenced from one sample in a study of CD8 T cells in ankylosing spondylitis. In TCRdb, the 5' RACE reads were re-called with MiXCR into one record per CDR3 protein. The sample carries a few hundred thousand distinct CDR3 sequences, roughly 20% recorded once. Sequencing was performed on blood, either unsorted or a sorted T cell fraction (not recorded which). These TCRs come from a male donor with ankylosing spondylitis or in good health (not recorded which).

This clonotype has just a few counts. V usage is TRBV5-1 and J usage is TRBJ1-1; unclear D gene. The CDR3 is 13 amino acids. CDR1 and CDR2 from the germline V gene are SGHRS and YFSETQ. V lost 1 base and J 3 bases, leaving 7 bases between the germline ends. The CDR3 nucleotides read TGCGCCAGCAGCTTGTTCGGGGACACTGAAGCTTTCTTT. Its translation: CASSLFGDTEAFF.

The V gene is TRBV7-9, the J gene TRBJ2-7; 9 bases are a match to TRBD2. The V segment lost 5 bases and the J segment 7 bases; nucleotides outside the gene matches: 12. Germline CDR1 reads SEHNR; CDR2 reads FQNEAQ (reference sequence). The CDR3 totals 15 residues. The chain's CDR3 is CASSPTGTSYSEQYF. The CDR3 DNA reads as TGTGCCAGCAGCCCTACCGGGACTAGCTATTCTGAGCAGTACTTC.

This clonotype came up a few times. CDR3 sequence: CASSEWAGESTEAFF. DNA for the CDR3: TGTGCCAGCAGTGAATGGGCAGGGGAGAGCACTGAAGCTTTCTTT. The rearrangement joins TRBV25-1 to TRBJ1-1, with D possibly matching TRBD1 (6 bases). V lost 1 base to trimming and J lost 4 bases, with 13 bases between them. This CDR3 has 15 amino acids. Germline-derived CDR1 and CDR2 are MGHDK and SYGVNS.

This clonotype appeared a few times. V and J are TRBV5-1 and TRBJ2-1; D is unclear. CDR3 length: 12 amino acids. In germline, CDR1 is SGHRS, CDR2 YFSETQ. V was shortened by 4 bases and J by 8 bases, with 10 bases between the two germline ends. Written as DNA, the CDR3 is TGCGCCAGCAGCGTAGAGATGGATGAGCAGTTCTTC. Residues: CASSVEMDEQFF.

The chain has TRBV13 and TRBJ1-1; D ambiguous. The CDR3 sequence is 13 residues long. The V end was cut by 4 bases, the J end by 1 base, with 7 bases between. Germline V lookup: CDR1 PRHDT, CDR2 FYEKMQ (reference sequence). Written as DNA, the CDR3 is TGTGCCAGCAGCTACGCCCAGAACACTGAAGCTTTCTTT. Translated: CASSYAQNTEAFF.

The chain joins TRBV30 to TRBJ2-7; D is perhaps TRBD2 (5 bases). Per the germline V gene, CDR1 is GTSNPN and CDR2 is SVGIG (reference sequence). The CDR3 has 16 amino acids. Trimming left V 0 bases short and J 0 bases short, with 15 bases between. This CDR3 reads CAWSVGVDSISYEQYF. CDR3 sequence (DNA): TGTGCCTGGAGTGTAGGTGTGGACTCTATCTCCTACGAGCAGTACTTC.

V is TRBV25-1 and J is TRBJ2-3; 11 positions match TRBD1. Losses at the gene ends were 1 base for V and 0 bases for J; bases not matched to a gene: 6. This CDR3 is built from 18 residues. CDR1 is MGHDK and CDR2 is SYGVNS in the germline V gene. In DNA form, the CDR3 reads TGTGCCAGCAGTGAATTCGGCGGACAGGGGGCTAGCACAGATACGCAGTATTTT. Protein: CASSEFGGQGASTDTQYF. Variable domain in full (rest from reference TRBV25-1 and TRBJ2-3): EADIYQTPRYLVIGTGKKITLECSQTMGHDKMYWYQQDPGMELHLIHYSYGVNSTEKGDLSSESTVSRIRTEHFPLTLESARPSHTSQYLCASSEFGGQGASTDTQYFGPGTRLTVL.

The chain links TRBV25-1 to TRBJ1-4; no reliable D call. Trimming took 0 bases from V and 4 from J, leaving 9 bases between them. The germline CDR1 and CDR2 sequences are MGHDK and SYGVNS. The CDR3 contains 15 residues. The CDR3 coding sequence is TGTGCCAGCAGTGAATACGGCAGAAGTAATGAAAAACTGTTTTTT. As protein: CASSEYGRSNEKLFF. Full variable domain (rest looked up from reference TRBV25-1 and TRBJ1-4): EADIYQTPRYLVIGTGKKITLECSQTMGHDKMYWYQQDPGMELHLIHYSYGVNSTEKGDLSSESTVSRIRTEHFPLTLESARPSHTSQYLCASSEYGRSNEKLFFGSGTQLSVL.

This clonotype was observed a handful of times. CDR3 nucleotides: TGTGCCAGCAACCGGAGGGGTAATGAAAAACTGTTTTTT. Protein: CASNRRGNEKLFF. The chain has TRBV9 and TRBJ1-4; D possibly corresponds to TRBD1 (5 bases). The CDR3 contains 13 residues. Germline CDR1 SGDLS, CDR2 YYNGEE. The V and J ends lost 6 bases and 4 bases respectively, with 10 bases between them.

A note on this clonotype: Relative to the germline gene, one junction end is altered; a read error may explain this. Here the CDR3 DNA reads TGTGCTAGCAGCCCGGGACCGGTGGGAGAAAAACTGTTTTTT. This codes for CASSPGPVGEKLFF. The rearrangement joins TRBV7-7 to TRBJ1-4; perhaps TRBD1 as D (5 bases). Germline CDR1 SSHAT, CDR2 FNYEAQ (reference sequence). The CDR3 runs to 14 residues.

This chain's CDR3 is CASSPRGASGLHEQFF. DNA for the CDR3: TGTGCCAGCAGCCCACGTGGGGCTAGCGGATTGCATGAGCAGTTCTTC. This rearrangement joins TRBV3-1 to TRBJ2-1; 7 nucleotides align to TRBD2. J gave up 8 bases and V 4 bases, and 14 bases lay outside the gene matches. Germline-derived CDR1 and CDR2 are LGHDT and YNNKEL (reference sequence). CDR3 length equals 16 residues.

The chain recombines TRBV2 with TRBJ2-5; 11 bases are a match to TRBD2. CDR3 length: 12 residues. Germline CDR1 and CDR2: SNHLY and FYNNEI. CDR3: CVTSGREETQYF. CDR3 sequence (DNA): TGTGTTACTAGCGGGAGAGAAGAGACCCAGTACTTC.

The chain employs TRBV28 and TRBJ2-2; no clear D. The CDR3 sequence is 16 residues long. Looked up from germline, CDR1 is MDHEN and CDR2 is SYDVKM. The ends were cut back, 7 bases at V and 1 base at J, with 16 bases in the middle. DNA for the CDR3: TGTGCCAGCACCTCCCAGCAGCAGATGAACACCGGGGAGCTGTTTTTT. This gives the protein CASTSQQQMNTGELFF. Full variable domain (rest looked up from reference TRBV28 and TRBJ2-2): DVKVTQSSRYLVKRTGEKVFLECVQDMDHENMFWYRQDPGLGLRLIYFSYDVKMKEKGDIPEGYSVSREKKERFSLILESASTNQTSMYLCASTSQQQMNTGELFFGEGSRLTVL.

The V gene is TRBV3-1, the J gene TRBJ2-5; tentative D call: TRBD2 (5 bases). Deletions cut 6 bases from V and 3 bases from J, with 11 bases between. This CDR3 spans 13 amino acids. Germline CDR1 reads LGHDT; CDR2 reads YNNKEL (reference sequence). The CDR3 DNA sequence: TGTGCCAGCAGTCCCCTACTAGAAGAGACCCAGTACTTC. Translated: CASSPLLEETQYF.

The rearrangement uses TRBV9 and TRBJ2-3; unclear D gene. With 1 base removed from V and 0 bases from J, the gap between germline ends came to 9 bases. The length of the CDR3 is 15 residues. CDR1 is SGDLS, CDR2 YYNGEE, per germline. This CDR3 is CASSVLEMSTDTQYF. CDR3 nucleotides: TGTGCCAGCAGCGTATTGGAGATGAGCACAGATACGCAGTATTTT.

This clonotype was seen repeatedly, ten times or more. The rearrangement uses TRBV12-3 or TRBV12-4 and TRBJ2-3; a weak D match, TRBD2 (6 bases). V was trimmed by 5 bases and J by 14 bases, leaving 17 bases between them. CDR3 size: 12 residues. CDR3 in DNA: TGTGCCAGCAGTCCCTCGGGGACTGTGGGGTATTTT. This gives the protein CASSPSGTVGYF.

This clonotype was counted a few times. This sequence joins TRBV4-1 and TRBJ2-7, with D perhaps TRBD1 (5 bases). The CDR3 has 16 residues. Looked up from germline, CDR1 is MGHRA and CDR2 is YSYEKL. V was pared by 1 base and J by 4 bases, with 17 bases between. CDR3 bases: TGCGCCAGCAGCCAAGCATCCCCAGGGATGGCATACGAGCAGTACTTC. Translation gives CASSQASPGMAYEQYF.

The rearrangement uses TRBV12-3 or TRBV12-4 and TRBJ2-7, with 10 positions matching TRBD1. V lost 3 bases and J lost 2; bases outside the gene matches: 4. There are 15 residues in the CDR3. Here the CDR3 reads CASSFWDRGTYEQYF. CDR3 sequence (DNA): TGTGCCAGCAGTTTTTGGGACAGGGGTACCTACGAGCAGTACTTC.

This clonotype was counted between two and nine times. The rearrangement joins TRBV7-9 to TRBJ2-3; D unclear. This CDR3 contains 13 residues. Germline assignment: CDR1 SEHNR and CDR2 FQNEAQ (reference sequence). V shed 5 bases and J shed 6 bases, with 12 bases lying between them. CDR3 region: CASSPPLADTQYF. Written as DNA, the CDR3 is TGTGCCAGCAGCCCCCCTCTCGCGGATACGCAGTATTTT. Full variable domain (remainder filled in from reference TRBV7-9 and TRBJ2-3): DTGVSQNPRHKITKRGQNVTFRCDPISEHNRLYWYRQTLGQGPEFLTYFQNEAQLEKSRLLSDRFSAERPKGSFSTLEIQRTEQGDSAMYLCASSPPLADTQYFGPGTRLTVL.

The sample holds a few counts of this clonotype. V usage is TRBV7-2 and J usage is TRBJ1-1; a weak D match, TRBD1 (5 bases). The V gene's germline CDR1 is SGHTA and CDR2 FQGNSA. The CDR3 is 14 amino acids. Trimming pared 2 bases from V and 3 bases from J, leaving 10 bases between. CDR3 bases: TGTGCCAGCAGCTTAAGAGCGGGGGACACTGAAGCTTTCTTT. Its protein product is CASSLRAGDTEAFF. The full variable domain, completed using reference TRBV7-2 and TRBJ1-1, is GAGVSQSPSNKVTEKGKDVELRCDPISGHTALYWYRQSLGQGLEFLIYFQGNSAPDKSGLPSDRFSAERTGGSVSTLTIQRTQQEDSAVYLCASSLRAGDTEAFFGQGTRLTVV.

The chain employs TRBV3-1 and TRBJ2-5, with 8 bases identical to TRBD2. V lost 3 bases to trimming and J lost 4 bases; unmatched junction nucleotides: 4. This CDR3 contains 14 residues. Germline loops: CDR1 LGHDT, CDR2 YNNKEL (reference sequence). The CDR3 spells CASSQGGGRETQYF. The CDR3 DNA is TGTGCCAGCAGCCAGGGCGGGGGGAGAGAGACCCAGTACTTC.

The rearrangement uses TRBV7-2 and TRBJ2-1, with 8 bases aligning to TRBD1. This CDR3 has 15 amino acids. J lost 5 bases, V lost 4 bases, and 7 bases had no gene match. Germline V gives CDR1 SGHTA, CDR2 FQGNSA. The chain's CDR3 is CASSSFRDRNNEQFF. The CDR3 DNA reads TGTGCCAGCAGCTCATTCCGGGACAGGAACAATGAGCAGTTCTTC.

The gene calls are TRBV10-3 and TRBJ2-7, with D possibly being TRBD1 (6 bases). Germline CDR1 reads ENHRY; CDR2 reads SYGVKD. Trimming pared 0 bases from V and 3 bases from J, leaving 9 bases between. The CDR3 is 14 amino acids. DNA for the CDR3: TGTGCCATCAGTGAGTCGGGACATGTCTACGAGCAGTACTTC. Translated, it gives CAISESGHVYEQYF.

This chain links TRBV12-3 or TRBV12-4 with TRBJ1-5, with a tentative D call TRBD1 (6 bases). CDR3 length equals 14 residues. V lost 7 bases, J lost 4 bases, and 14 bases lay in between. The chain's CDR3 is CASKGGGANQPQHF. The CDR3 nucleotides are TGTGCCAGCAAGGGCGGGGGGGCTAATCAGCCCCAGCATTTT.

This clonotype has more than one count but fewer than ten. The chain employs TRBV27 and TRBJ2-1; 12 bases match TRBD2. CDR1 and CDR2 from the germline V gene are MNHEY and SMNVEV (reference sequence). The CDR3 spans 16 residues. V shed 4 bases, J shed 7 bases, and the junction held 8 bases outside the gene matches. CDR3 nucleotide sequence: TGTGCCAGCAGTTCTCTAGCGGGGGGGCTAGGGAATGAGCAGTTCTTC. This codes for CASSSLAGGLGNEQFF.